This T cell receptor (beta chain) was retrieved from a study of technical replicates of blood from a handful of donors. This clone appeared once. The assay was immunoSEQ multiplex PCR, and TCRdb's table has in-frame clones only and misses some. The table lists 60,000 to 90,000 clones, roughly 94% of them singletons. The germline gives CDR1 SGDLS, CDR2 YYNGEE. After removal of 0 bases from V and 4 bases from J, the junction contained 4 bases not matched to a gene. This CDR3 comprises 15 residues. The sequencing sample was made of T cells isolated from PBMCs. The genes are TRBV9 and TRBJ1-2, with TRBD1 identical over 9 bases. This TCR derives from a human donor in good health. The CDR3 spells CASSVDGTGIYGYTF. For the CDR3, the DNA is TGTGCCAGCAGCGTAGATGGGACAGGGATCTATGGCTACACCTTC.